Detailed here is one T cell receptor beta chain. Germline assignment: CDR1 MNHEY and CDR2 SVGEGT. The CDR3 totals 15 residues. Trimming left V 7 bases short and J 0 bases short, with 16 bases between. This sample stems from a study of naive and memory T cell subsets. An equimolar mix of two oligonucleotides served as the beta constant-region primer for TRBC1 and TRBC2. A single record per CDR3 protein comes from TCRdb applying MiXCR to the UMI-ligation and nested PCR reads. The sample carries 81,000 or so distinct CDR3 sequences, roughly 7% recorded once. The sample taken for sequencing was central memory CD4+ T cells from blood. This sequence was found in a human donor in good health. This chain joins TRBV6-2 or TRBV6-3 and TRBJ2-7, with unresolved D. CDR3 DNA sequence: TGTGCCAGCACCACTCCGAAGGGTGACTCCTACGAGCAGTACTTC. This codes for CASTTPKGDSYEQYF.